The 23 T cell receptor beta chains listed next were all sequenced from one sample in a study of molecular identifiers for immune sequencing clone quantification. Each CDR3 protein gets one entry after TCRdb re-called the PCR reads with MiXCR. The sample carries some 580,000 distinct CDR3 sequences, roughly 27% recorded once. Source material: naive CD8+ T cells from blood, with Jurkat cell RNA spiked in. Sample subset: FACS-sorted CD8+CD4-CCR7+CD45RA+ naive T cells. These receptors originate from a human donor in good health. Some libraries in this study had Jurkat cell RNA spiked in.

This clonotype was seen only a few times. This rearrangement joins TRBV4-1 to TRBJ2-7; TRBD1 matches at 8 bases. Looked up from germline, CDR1 is MGHRA and CDR2 is YSYEKL. This CDR3 is built from 18 residues. Trimming took 1 base from V and 1 from J; bases not matched to a gene: 12. CDR3 protein: CASSQVGRGRSISYEQYF. The CDR3 nucleotides read TGCGCCAGCAGCCAAGTAGGCAGGGGGCGTTCAATTTCCTACGAGCAGTACTTC.

This clonotype occurred a few times. The chain employs TRBV4-1 and TRBJ1-3; the match to TRBD1 covers 10 bases. Germline assignment: CDR1 MGHRA and CDR2 YSYEKL. The CDR3 is 19 residues long. With 0 bases clipped from V and 4 bases from J, the junction kept 12 bases outside the gene matches. The CDR3 reads CASSQEGTGAGSVGNTIYF. The CDR3 region has the DNA TGCGCCAGCAGCCAAGAAGGGACAGGGGCCGGGTCGGTCGGAAACACCATATATTTT.

This clonotype was recorded a few times. V and J are TRBV13 and TRBJ2-7; 9 nucleotides align to TRBD2. The V gene's germline CDR1 is PRHDT and CDR2 FYEKMQ (reference sequence). V was clipped by 4 bases and J by 3 bases; unmatched bases: 4. CDR3 length: 14 residues. CDR3 amino acids: CASSSGTSFYEQYF. The CDR3 region has the DNA TGTGCCAGCAGCTCCGGGACTAGCTTCTACGAGCAGTACTTC. Variable domain in full (rest from reference TRBV13 and TRBJ2-7): AAGVIQSPRHLIKEKRETATLKCYPIPRHDTVYWYQQGPGQDPQFLISFYEKMQSDKGSIPDRFSAQQFSDYHSELNMSSLELGDSALYFCASSSGTSFYEQYFGPGTRLTVT.

The table lists this clonotype with a few counts. An end of the junction does not agree with germline; a read error may underlie this. The V call is TRBV12-3 or TRBV12-4, the J call TRBJ2-1; no definite D call. This CDR3 spans 11 amino acids. CDR3 residues: CASRLDNEQFF. The CDR3 DNA is TGTGCCAGCAGGTTAGACAATGAGCAGTTCTTC.

The chain combines TRBV12-3 or TRBV12-4 with TRBJ1-2; D gene unclear. CDR3 size: 14 residues. V gave up 6 bases and J gave up 5 bases, with 16 bases separating them. This CDR3 reads CASSPQAGRYGYTF. In nucleotides, the CDR3 is TGTGCCAGCAGCCCCCAAGCAGGACGATATGGCTACACCTTC.

This clonotype was counted ten times or more. V usage is TRBV6-6 and J usage is TRBJ2-5, with D unresolved. The CDR3 extends over 12 amino acids. Germline lookup yields CDR1 MNHNY and CDR2 SVGAGI (reference sequence). V was pared by 5 bases and J by 5 bases, with 9 bases between. The CDR3 here is CASSGLVETQYF. As DNA, the CDR3 is TGTGCCAGCAGTGGTTTAGTTGAGACCCAGTACTTC.

At least ten counts were recorded for this clonotype. This chain links TRBV28 with TRBJ1-5; D might be TRBD1 (5 bases). The CDR3 is made up of 11 amino acids. CDR1 MDHEN and CDR2 SYDVKM come from the germline V gene. V was shortened by 7 bases and J by 6 bases, with 7 bases between the two germline ends. CDR3 DNA sequence: TGTGCCAGCAACGGGGGTCAGCCCCAGCATTTT. It is translated as CASNGGQPQHF.

This clonotype has more than one count but fewer than ten. The gene calls are TRBV19 and TRBJ2-7; possibly TRBD1 for D (5 bases). CDR3 length: 13 amino acids. Germline CDR1 and CDR2: LNHDA and SQIVND (reference sequence). V lost 5 bases and J lost 1, with 9 bases in between. The CDR3 here is CASSWRQSYEQYF. The CDR3 DNA reads TGTGCCAGTAGTTGGAGACAGTCCTACGAGCAGTACTTC.

The chain carries TRBV6-2 or TRBV6-3 and TRBJ2-7, with D unresolved. The V gene lost 2 bases and the J gene lost 0 bases, with 11 bases spanning the gap. CDR3 length equals 15 residues. Germline V gene sequence: CDR1 MNHEY, CDR2 SVGEGT. For the CDR3, the DNA is TGTGCCAGCAGTTACAGTCAACTGAGCTCCTACGAGCAGTACTTC. Translated: CASSYSQLSSYEQYF.

In this sample, this clonotype turned up many times. The chain carries TRBV2 and TRBJ2-5; D might be TRBD2 (6 bases). This CDR3 contains 15 residues. The ends were cut back, 1 base at V and 1 base at J, with 10 bases in the middle. Germline CDR1 is SNHLY and CDR2 is FYNNEI. DNA of the CDR3: TGTGCCAGCAGTGAAGGGGCGGGAACCCAAGAGACCCAGTACTTC. Encoded protein: CASSEGAGTQETQYF.

The table lists this clonotype with many counts. The chain employs TRBV7-2 and TRBJ1-3; tentative D call: TRBD1 (6 bases). CDR1 is SGHTA and CDR2 is FQGNSA in the germline V gene. This CDR3 is 15 amino acids long. Between the trimmed V and J ends, which lost 2 bases and 4 bases, there was a span of 12 bases. The CDR3 protein is CASSLTGLEGNTIYF. The CDR3 region has the DNA TGTGCCAGCAGCTTAACAGGGTTGGAAGGAAACACCATATATTTT.

In regard to this clonotype: This may come from a read error, since a much larger clone is one base off. The rearrangement uses TRBV29-1 and TRBJ2-5; D is possibly TRBD1 or TRBD2 (5 bases each). This CDR3 is 15 amino acids long. Germline-derived CDR1 and CDR2 are SQVTM and ANQGSEA. CDR3 in DNA: TGCAGCGCTGAAGATCGAGGGGTCTCCCAAGAGACCCAGTACTTC. Protein product: CSAEDRGVSQETQYF.

The chain uses TRBV9 and TRBJ1-2; D gene ambiguous. The V end was cut by 7 bases, the J end by 2 bases, with 15 bases between. CDR3 length: 14 residues. The V gene's germline CDR1 is SGDLS and CDR2 YYNGEE. The CDR3 nucleotides are TGTGCCAGCCCCCGTTCTCTGGGAAACTATGGCTACACCTTC. Protein sequence: CASPRSLGNYGYTF. Based on the CDR3 plus reference TRBV9 and TRBJ1-2, the full variable domain is DSGVTQTPKHLITATGQRVTLRCSPRSGDLSVYWYQQSLDQGLQFLIQYYNGEERAKGNILERFSAQQFPDLHSELNLSSLELGDSALYFCASPRSLGNYGYTFGSGTRLTVV.

The gene calls are TRBV7-8 and TRBJ2-7; D may be TRBD1 or TRBD2 (5 bases each). Trimming took 1 base from V and 0 from J, leaving 16 bases between them. Germline V gene data show CDR1 as SGHVS and CDR2 as FQNEAQ. The length of the CDR3 is 17 residues. The CDR3 spells CASSLVAPPGASYEQYF. DNA for the CDR3: TGTGCCAGCAGCTTAGTAGCTCCACCCGGGGCCTCCTACGAGCAGTACTTC. Based on the CDR3 plus reference TRBV7-8 and TRBJ2-7, the full variable domain is GAGVSQSPRYKVAKRGQDVALRCDPISGHVSLFWYQQALGQGPEFLTYFQNEAQLDKSGLPSDRFFAERPEGSVSTLKIQRTQQEDSAVYLCASSLVAPPGASYEQYFGPGTRLTVT.

The chain carries TRBV7-2 and TRBJ2-3; D unresolved. The CDR3 consists of 19 residues. V lost 5 bases and J 2 bases, leaving 26 bases between the germline ends. CDR1 and CDR2 (germline): SGHTA, FQGNSA. The CDR3 region has the DNA TGTGCCAGCAGCCTAGAAGACAAAACTGTATGGGTCTACACAGATACGCAGTATTTT. This gives the protein CASSLEDKTVWVYTDTQYF.

This clonotype was counted many times. This chain links TRBV29-1 with TRBJ2-7; no reliable D call. Trimming pared 5 bases from V and 3 bases from J, leaving 11 bases between. Per the germline V gene, CDR1 is SQVTM and CDR2 is ANQGSEA. This CDR3 spans 12 amino acids. The CDR3 DNA reads TGCAGCGTTAGAGTATCGGGCTACGAGCAGTACTTC. Amino acids: CSVRVSGYEQYF.

There are a few counts of this clonotype. This chain uses TRBV6-2 or TRBV6-3 with TRBJ2-2; no clear D. Germline CDR1 is MNHEY and CDR2 is SVGEGT. V was pared by 6 bases and J by 6 bases, with 20 bases between. The CDR3 is 16 amino acids. The CDR3 nucleotides are TGTGCCAGCAGCTTATTCGCTGGTGGGGAAGCCGGGGAGCTGTTTTTT. It specifies CASSLFAGGEAGELFF.

As for this clonotype: This may stem from a read error, because a much larger clone lies one nucleotide away. This chain joins TRBV9 and TRBJ1-5; D may be TRBD1 (6 bases). This CDR3 region has 14 residues. Germline CDR1 is SGDLS and CDR2 is YYNGEE. The CDR3 DNA is TGTACCAGCAGCTTAACAGGGAGAAGCCAGCCCCAGCATTTT. It encodes CTSSLTGRSQPQHF.

The V gene is TRBV6-6, the J gene TRBJ2-5; no firm D call. Germline CDR1 MNHNY, CDR2 SVGAGI (reference sequence). With 2 bases removed from V and 5 bases from J, the gap between germline ends came to 12 bases. There are 14 residues in the CDR3. The CDR3: CASSYARPGETQYF. The CDR3, as DNA: TGTGCCAGCAGTTACGCTCGTCCCGGGGAGACCCAGTACTTC.

This clonotype has just a few counts. V gene TRBV6-1 combines with J gene TRBJ1-1, with D maybe TRBD1 (5 bases). The V gene's germline CDR1 is MNHNS and CDR2 SASEGT. There are 13 residues in the CDR3. Trimming pared 7 bases from V and 4 bases from J, leaving 13 bases between. The CDR3 DNA reads TGTGCCAGCACGAAATATAGGGGCACTGAAGCTTTCTTT. As protein: CASTKYRGTEAFF.

A remark on this clonotype: Being one base from a much bigger clone, this may be a read error. This chain uses TRBV6-5 with TRBJ2-3; 9 bases are shared with TRBD1. Per the germline V gene, CDR1 is MNHEY and CDR2 is SVGAGI. This CDR3 comprises 16 residues. Trimming took 8 bases from V and 4 from J; bases not matched to a gene: 13. CDR3 sequence: CASGIHGQGSSDTQYF. Here the CDR3 DNA reads TGTGCCAGCGGTATCCATGGACAGGGGTCCTCAGATACGCAGTATTTT.

This clonotype was detected only a few times. V usage is TRBV6-1 and J usage is TRBJ2-1; D is possibly TRBD2 (6 bases). The CDR3 has 15 residues. The germline V gene has CDR1 MNHNS and CDR2 SASEGT. Trimming removed 4 bases from V and 4 bases from J, with 14 bases in between. CDR3 in DNA: TGTGCCAGCAGTGCAACGGGGGTACCATACAATGAGCAGTTCTTC. Translated, it gives CASSATGVPYNEQFF.

V gene TRBV12-3 or TRBV12-4 combines with J gene TRBJ1-6; the match to TRBD1 covers 7 bases. The length of the CDR3 is 14 residues. Trimming at V came to 3 bases and at J to 6 bases, leaving 2 bases not matched to a gene. Here the CDR3 reads CASSLTGFNSPLHF. DNA for the CDR3: TGTGCCAGCAGTTTGACAGGGTTTAATTCACCCCTCCACTTT.